This T cell receptor beta chain originates from a study of T cells in Graves' hyperthyroidism and ophthalmopathy. Germline V gene data show CDR1 as SGHNT and CDR2 as YYREEE (reference sequence). This CDR3 is 17 amino acids long. Deletions cut 3 bases from V and 5 bases from J, with 22 bases between. This clonotype came up a few times. RNA transcripts provided the source from which TCR beta CDR3 regions were amplified. HTBI primers were the set used in a first-round RT-PCR of the TCR CDR3. TCRdb fed the multiplex PCR reads into MiXCR, producing one record per CDR3 protein. This table holds roughly 300,000 distinct CDR3 sequences, approximately 14% found once.

This TCR was recovered from a woman aged 25 to 45 with Graves' hyperthyroidism. V gene TRBV5-4 combines with J gene TRBJ2-3; TRBD2 is a possible D gene (6 bases). Sequencing was done on a sample of blood. The CDR3 DNA sequence: TGTGCCAGCAGCTACAAACAAAGCGGGTTCCGGGGAGATACGCAGTATTTT. Its protein product is CASSYKQSGFRGDTQYF. Full variable domain (remainder filled in from reference TRBV5-4 and TRBJ2-3): ETGVTQSPTHLIKTRGQQVTLRCSSQSGHNTVSWYQQALGQGPQFIFQYYREEENGRGNFPPRFSGLQFPNYSSELNVNALELDDSALYLCASSYKQSGFRGDTQYFGPGTRLTVL.